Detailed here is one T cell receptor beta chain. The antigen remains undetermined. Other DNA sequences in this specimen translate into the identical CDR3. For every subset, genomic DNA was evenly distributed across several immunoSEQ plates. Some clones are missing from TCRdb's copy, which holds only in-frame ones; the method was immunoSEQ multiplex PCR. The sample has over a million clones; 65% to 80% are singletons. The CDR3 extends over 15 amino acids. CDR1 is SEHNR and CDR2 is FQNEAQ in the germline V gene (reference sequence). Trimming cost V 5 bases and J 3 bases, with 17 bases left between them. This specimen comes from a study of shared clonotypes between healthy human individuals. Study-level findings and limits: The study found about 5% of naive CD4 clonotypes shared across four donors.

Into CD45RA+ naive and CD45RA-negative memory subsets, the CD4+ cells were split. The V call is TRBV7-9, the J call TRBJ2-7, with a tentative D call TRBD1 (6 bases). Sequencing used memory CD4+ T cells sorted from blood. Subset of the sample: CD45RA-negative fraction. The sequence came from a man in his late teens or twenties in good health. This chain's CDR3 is CASSPGAGVVYEQYF. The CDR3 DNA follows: TGTGCCAGCAGCCCCGGGGCAGGGGTCGTCTACGAGCAGTACTTC.